This record concerns one TCR beta chain sequence. The data are from a study of blood T cell repertoires in COVID-19. Study-level information: From T cells, B-cell-depleted T cells, or PBMCs came the material, which was cDNA or gDNA.

V dropped 1 base and J dropped 6; count of bases not matched to a gene: 6. Per germline, CDR1 SGHTA and CDR2 FQGNSA. CDR3 length equals 16 residues. TCRdb keeps only in-frame clones here, not all; method: immunoSEQ multiplex PCR. Altogether 150,000 to 200,000 clones are present, 75% to 90% being singletons, with the ten largest covering under 3%. This chain joins TRBV7-2 and TRBJ1-5, with 10 bases fitting TRBD1. Material: PBMCs or T cells enriched from blood (not recorded which). The sequence was collected from a middle-aged woman with acute COVID-19. The CDR3 here is CASSLGFWDRGQPQHF. The CDR3 coding sequence is TGTGCCAGCAGCTTAGGGTTTTGGGACAGGGGTCAGCCCCAGCATTTT.